A single sample gave rise to the 19 T cell receptor beta chains below, sequenced in a study of blood T cell repertoires in COVID-19. Sequenced by immunoSEQ multiplex PCR; TCRdb stores in-frame clones only, minus some. The sample lists about 300,000 clones; around 89% were seen once. The sequenced material came from peripheral blood. The receptors derive from a woman aged 30 to 39 who had recovered from COVID-19.

The chain joins TRBV5-4 to TRBJ2-7; D possibly corresponds to TRBD2 (5 bases). V dropped 1 base and J dropped 0 bases, with 11 bases sitting between them. Per germline, CDR1 SGHNT and CDR2 YYREEE (reference sequence). The CDR3 runs 15 residues. The CDR3 DNA is TGTGCCAGCAGCTTGTGGCTAGCCGACTCCTACGAGCAGTACTTC. This codes for CASSLWLADSYEQYF.

The rearrangement links TRBV10-3 to TRBJ2-4, with TRBD1 matching over 11 bases. There are 16 residues in the CDR3. Unmatched junction bases numbered 12, after V lost 6 bases and J lost 8 bases. The germline CDR1 and CDR2 sequences are ENHRY and SYGVKD. CDR3: CAIRSGQGAGSDIQYF. In nucleotides, the CDR3 is TGTGCCATCAGGTCCGGACAGGGGGCCGGTTCAGACATTCAGTACTTC.

V is TRBV20-1 and J is TRBJ1-1, with 12 bases lining up with TRBD1. The CDR3 is 15 residues long. Germline CDR1 and CDR2: DFQATT and SNEGSKA (reference sequence). V was clipped by 3 bases and J by 4 bases; unmatched bases: 6. The CDR3 coding sequence is TGCAGTGCTAGTGGGACAGGGGGCCGTGTCACTGAAGCTTTCTTT. Amino acids: CSASGTGGRVTEAFF.

The chain employs TRBV4-1 and TRBJ2-1; D possibly corresponds to TRBD2 (5 bases). CDR1 and CDR2 from the germline V gene are MGHRA and YSYEKL. There are 13 residues in the CDR3. V was pared by 1 base and J by 8 bases, with 9 bases between. CDR3 amino acids: CASSQALAYEQFF. As DNA, the CDR3 is TGCGCCAGCAGCCAAGCCCTAGCTTATGAGCAGTTCTTC.

The rearrangement links TRBV27 to TRBJ1-6; 9 nucleotides line up with TRBD1. The ends lost 6 bases at V and 10 bases at J; junction bases unmatched: 4. Germline loops: CDR1 MNHEY, CDR2 SMNVEV (reference sequence). The CDR3 contains 13 residues. CDR3 nucleotide sequence: TGTGCCAGCAGCGAGACAGGGGGATCACCCCTCCACTTT. It encodes CASSETGGSPLHF.

The chain uses TRBV6-5 and TRBJ1-1, with 7 bases matching TRBD1. With V trimmed by 6 bases and J by 4 bases, 11 bases remained unmatched. Germline CDR1 and CDR2: MNHEY and SVGAGI. There are 15 residues in the CDR3. In DNA, the CDR3 is TGTGCCAGCAGCACCCACAGGGGAGGTGGCACTGAAGCTTTCTTT. Translated, it gives CASSTHRGGGTEAFF.

The rearrangement joins TRBV11-2 to TRBJ2-3, with a possible D match to TRBD2 (6 bases). V lost 0 bases and J lost 3, with 25 bases in between. The CDR3 is 20 amino acids. The germline V gene has CDR1 SGHAT and CDR2 FQNNGV. CDR3 DNA sequence: TGTGCCAGCAGCTTAGATCCGACCTCTGCGGGGCCGTGGAATACAGATACGCAGTATTTT. It encodes CASSLDPTSAGPWNTDTQYF.

A single count supports this clone. The chain couples TRBV7-2 to TRBJ1-2; tentatively, D is TRBD1 (6 bases). V was shortened by 2 bases and J by 7 bases, with 14 bases between the two germline ends. This CDR3 is 14 amino acids long. Germline V gene sequence: CDR1 SGHTA, CDR2 FQGNSA. The CDR3 bases are TGTGCCAGCAGCTTATATGTGTCAGGGGCTGGCTACACCTTC. Residues: CASSLYVSGAGYTF.

CDR3: CASSLGLSTGPYGYTF. The CDR3 region has the DNA TGCGCCAGCAGCTTGGGCCTCTCGACAGGGCCCTATGGCTACACCTTC. The chain carries TRBV5-1 and TRBJ1-2; TRBD1 matches 7 bases. The V gene end was trimmed by 0 bases and the J gene end by 4 bases; junction bases not matched to a gene: 9. Germline CDR1 reads SGHRS; CDR2 reads YFSETQ. This CDR3 spans 16 amino acids. Full variable domain (outside the CDR3, taken from reference TRBV5-1 and TRBJ1-2): KAGVTQTPRYLIKTRGQQVTLSCSPISGHRSVSWYQQTPGQGLQFLFEYFSETQRNKGNFPGRFSGRQFSNSRSEMNVSTLELGDSALYLCASSLGLSTGPYGYTFGSGTRLTVV.

V is TRBV5-1 and J is TRBJ1-2, with 7 bases matching TRBD1. Germline V gives CDR1 SGHRS, CDR2 YFSETQ. The V and J ends lost 0 bases and 5 bases, in that order; junction bases with no gene match: 4. The CDR3 is 14 residues long. The CDR3 nucleotides are TGCGCCAGCAGCTTGGCCACAGGGGAGTATGGCTACACCTTC. Its translation is CASSLATGEYGYTF.

This chain uses TRBV7-3 with TRBJ2-6; a weak D match, TRBD1 (6 bases). Trimming left V 2 bases short and J 2 bases short, with 7 bases between. Germline V gene data show CDR1 as SGHTA and CDR2 as FQGTGA. The CDR3 is made up of 15 amino acids. CDR3 nucleotide sequence: TGTGCCAGCAGCTTACAGGGGACTGGGGCCAACGTCCTGACTTTC. Its protein product is CASSLQGTGANVLTF.

This rearrangement joins TRBV19 to TRBJ2-5; TRBD2 might be the D (5 bases). The CDR3 loop spans 15 amino acids. V lost 9 bases, J lost 3 bases, and 20 bases lay in between. Germline V gene data show CDR1 as LNHDA and CDR2 as SQIVND (reference sequence). CDR3 sequence (DNA): TGTGCCAGCCAATCCGCCTCCGGGGTTGAAGAGACCCAGTACTTC. Its protein is CASQSASGVEETQYF.

This clone was seen more than once but under ten times. The gene calls are TRBV3-1 (or the pseudogene TRBV3-2) and TRBJ2-2; TRBD1 might be the D (6 bases). V lost 5 bases, J lost 4 bases, and 8 bases lay in between. Germline CDR1 is LGHDT and CDR2 is YNNKEL (reference sequence). The CDR3 loop spans 13 amino acids. The CDR3 nucleotides read TGTGCCAGCAGCGGGGGCCGCACCGGGGAGCTGTTTTTT. Translation gives CASSGGRTGELFF.

The V call is TRBV19, the J call TRBJ2-7; TRBD2 agrees at 12 bases. CDR3 length: 14 amino acids. The germline gives CDR1 LNHDA, CDR2 SQIVND (reference sequence). The V gene end was trimmed by 5 bases and the J gene end by 4 bases; junction bases not matched to a gene: 3. The CDR3 spells CASSSSGGEYEQYF. The CDR3 nucleotides read TGTGCCAGTAGTTCTAGCGGGGGGGAATACGAGCAGTACTTC.

The chain carries TRBV7-2 and TRBJ1-1; possible D gene TRBD1, 6 bases. The CDR3 consists of 17 residues. Trimming removed 5 bases at V and 0 bases at J, with 19 bases between. CDR1 is SGHTA and CDR2 is FQGNSA in the germline V gene. CDR3 sequence: CASSITGTTAVNTEAFF. The CDR3 DNA reads as TGTGCCAGCAGCATAACCGGGACAACAGCTGTGAACACTGAAGCTTTCTTT.

The CDR3: CASSVYRIDTGELFF. DNA for the CDR3: TGTGCCAGCAGTGTGTACAGAATTGACACCGGGGAGCTGTTTTTT. V and J are TRBV2 and TRBJ2-2; no clear D gene. The CDR3 has 15 residues. Per germline, CDR1 SNHLY and CDR2 FYNNEI. V was cut by 4 bases and J by 3 bases, with 12 bases left in between.

The genes are TRBV16 and TRBJ2-3, with 13 bases fitting TRBD2. The CDR3 runs to 17 residues. Unmatched junction bases numbered 7, after V lost 2 bases and J lost 5 bases. Germline V CDR1 and CDR2: KGHSY, FQNENV. The CDR3 here is CASSQLGTSGVQDTQYF. The DNA of the CDR3 is TGTGCCAGCAGCCAACTCGGGACTAGCGGGGTACAAGATACGCAGTATTTT.

This sequence joins TRBV5-5 and TRBJ1-1; possibly TRBD1 for D (6 bases). The germline gives CDR1 SGHKS, CDR2 YYEKEE (reference sequence). V gave up 4 bases and J gave up 1 base, with 20 bases separating them. This CDR3 spans 17 amino acids. CDR3 sequence (DNA): TGTGCCAGCAGCCCCCGGACAGCCCTCTTTCCGAACACTGAAGCTTTCTTT. This gives the protein CASSPRTALFPNTEAFF.

The rearrangement joins TRBV18 to TRBJ2-7; 11 nucleotides match TRBD1. V lost 7 bases, J lost 6 bases, and 8 bases stayed unmatched. The germline V gene encodes CDR1 KGHSH and CDR2 LQKENI. This CDR3 region has 14 residues. The CDR3 bases are TGTGCCAGCTTCCCCGCCGGGACAGGGGGCGAGCAGTACTTC. It is translated as CASFPAGTGGEQYF.